The 32 T cell receptor beta chains in this list originate from one sample, sequenced in a study of cytomegalovirus exposure and HLA in healthy donors. Primers for the PCR totalled 60 Vbeta and 13 Jbeta. Sequenced by immunoSEQ multiplex PCR; TCRdb stores in-frame clones only, minus some. The sample has 100,000 to 150,000 clones; over 9.5% are singletons. The material sequenced was PBMCs. These receptors originate from a young woman in good health and CMV-seropositive.

The J gene is TRBJ1-2, the V gene TRBV6-5, with D perhaps matching TRBD1 (5 bases). V lost 6 bases and J 8 bases, leaving 10 bases between the germline ends. The germline V gene has CDR1 MNHEY and CDR2 SVGAGI. The CDR3 length is 11 residues. CDR3 sequence: CASRSGLGYTF. The CDR3 DNA follows: TGTGCCAGCAGATCAGGGTTGGGCTACACCTTC.

This chain links TRBV19 with TRBJ2-1; 14 bases map to TRBD2. Trimming took 7 bases from V and 9 from J; bases not matched to a gene: 5. Germline values: CDR1 LNHDA, CDR2 SQIVND (reference sequence). The CDR3 length is 14 residues. Here the CDR3 reads CASTGLAGVGEQFF. The DNA for the CDR3 is TGTGCCAGTACGGGACTAGCGGGAGTCGGTGAGCAGTTCTTC.

The V and J genes are TRBV6-4 and TRBJ1-1; possibly TRBD1 for D (6 bases). V dropped 6 bases and J dropped 0 bases, with 14 bases sitting between them. Germline values: CDR1 MRHNA, CDR2 SNTAGT. This CDR3 has 15 amino acids. CDR3 loop: CASRISGQVNTEAFF. CDR3 nucleotides: TGTGCCAGCAGGATTTCGGGACAAGTGAACACTGAAGCTTTCTTT.

The chain links TRBV27 to TRBJ2-7; maybe TRBD1 (5 bases). CDR1 MNHEY and CDR2 SMNVEV come from the germline V gene (reference sequence). This CDR3 region has 14 residues. With 1 base removed from V and 2 bases from J, the gap between germline ends came to 9 bases. The chain's CDR3 is CASSLYGAAYEQYF. In nucleotides, the CDR3 is TGTGCCAGCAGTTTATATGGGGCGGCCTACGAGCAGTACTTC.

V gene TRBV5-1 combines with J gene TRBJ2-5; D uncertain. V dropped 2 bases and J dropped 4 bases, with 3 bases sitting between them. Looked up from germline, CDR1 is SGHRS and CDR2 is YFSETQ. This CDR3 spans 11 amino acids. In DNA, the CDR3 is TGCGCCAGCAGCTTCTCAGAGACCCAGTACTTC. Its translation is CASSFSETQYF.

CDR3 sequence reads: CASSPDRVGYTF. The DNA for the CDR3 is TGTGCCAGCAGTCCCGACAGGGTTGGCTACACCTTC. This rearrangement joins TRBV6-5 to TRBJ1-2; 7 bases map to TRBD1. The CDR3 has 12 residues. Germline values: CDR1 MNHEY, CDR2 SVGAGI. J was trimmed by 7 bases and V by 5 bases; bases with no gene match: 4.

V is TRBV19 and J is TRBJ2-1; 13 bases align to TRBD2. CDR1 LNHDA and CDR2 SQIVND come from the germline V gene (reference sequence). The CDR3 is made up of 16 amino acids. Unmatched junction bases numbered 8, after V lost 5 bases and J lost 7 bases. The CDR3 DNA reads TGTGCCAGTAGTCTCATGGGACTAGCGGGGCAAAATGAGCAGTTCTTC. Translated, it gives CASSLMGLAGQNEQFF.

The V and J genes are TRBV7-3 and TRBJ2-2; D remains ambiguous. V lost 5 bases, J lost 6 bases, and 10 bases lay in between. The CDR3 has 13 amino acids. CDR1 SGHTA and CDR2 FQGTGA come from the germline V gene. The CDR3 DNA reads as TGTGCCAGCAGCCTAATTGAGGCCGGGGAGCTGTTTTTT. Its translation: CASSLIEAGELFF.

The chain employs TRBV4-1 and TRBJ1-1; tentatively, D is TRBD1 (5 bases). The CDR3 is 13 amino acids. Germline V gene lookup returns CDR1 MGHRA and CDR2 YSYEKL. The V and J ends lost 9 bases and 0 bases respectively, with 11 bases between them. The DNA of the CDR3 is TGCGCCAGTCTCAGGGAATTGAACACTGAAGCTTTCTTT. It yields the protein CASLRELNTEAFF.

This clone was detected once. The chain joins TRBV19 to TRBJ1-5; unclear D gene. V was clipped by 3 bases and J by 3 bases, with 9 bases between them. This CDR3 has 14 residues. Germline loops: CDR1 LNHDA, CDR2 SQIVND (reference sequence). CDR3 DNA: TGTGCCAGTAGTATGAGGGAAATCAATCAGCCCCAGCATTTT. This encodes CASSMREINQPQHF.

The chain links TRBV6-5 to TRBJ2-7, with 9 bases lining up with TRBD1. With 5 bases clipped from V and 5 bases from J, the junction kept 10 bases outside the gene matches. CDR3 size: 15 residues. Per germline, CDR1 MNHEY and CDR2 SVGAGI. The CDR3 DNA reads TGTGCCAGCAGTCTACAGGGGGCGGTGAGCCACGAGCAGTACTTC. It is translated as CASSLQGAVSHEQYF.

Concerning this clone itself: The germline gene is not matched at one end of the junction; a read error may be the cause. CDR3: CASSEAPGQGTDKQYF. The CDR3 coding sequence is TGTGCCAGCAGTGAAGCACCGGGACAGGGGACAGATAAGCAGTATTTT. This rearrangement joins TRBV6-1 to TRBJ2-3; 10 bases are a match to TRBD1. Germline V gene data show CDR1 as MNHNS and CDR2 as SASEGT. This CDR3 is built from 16 residues.

V is TRBV21-1 and J is TRBJ1-1; TRBD1, as called in the table, went unchecked against the DNA. TRBV21-1 is a pseudogene segment. This CDR3 is built from 16 residues. CDR3 amino acids: CASSTHRQANSPEAFF. DNA of the CDR3: TGTGCCAGCAGCACTCACCGACAGGCCAACAGCCCTGAAGCTTTCTTT.

The chain employs TRBV7-9 and TRBJ1-1; possibly TRBD1 for D (6 bases). CDR3 size: 13 residues. Germline lookup yields CDR1 SEHNR and CDR2 FQNEAQ (reference sequence). V was clipped by 3 bases and J by 6 bases, with 11 bases between them. CDR3 region: CASSFAGVAEAFF. The CDR3 nucleotides are TGTGCCAGCAGCTTTGCAGGGGTCGCTGAAGCTTTCTTT.

The table lists this clone with a few counts. The V call is TRBV5-4, the J call TRBJ1-1; D unclear. CDR3 length: 12 amino acids. V lost 4 bases, J lost 1 base, and 5 bases lay in between. The germline V gene encodes CDR1 SGHNT and CDR2 YYREEE (reference sequence). The DNA of the CDR3 is TGTGCCAGCAGCGCCGGGAACACTGAAGCTTTCTTT. This sequence encodes CASSAGNTEAFF.

The chain couples TRBV27 to TRBJ1-5, with 12 bases that match TRBD1. The CDR3 is 15 amino acids. Trimming removed 6 bases from V and 6 bases from J; junction bases left unmatched: 6. From germline, CDR1 is MNHEY and CDR2 SMNVEV (reference sequence). The chain's CDR3 is CASSSGTGGRQPQHF. CDR3 DNA: TGTGCCAGCAGCTCCGGGACAGGGGGCCGTCAGCCCCAGCATTTT.

This clone was detected only a few times. The chain combines TRBV28 with TRBJ2-7; possibly TRBD2 for D (6 bases). Germline lookup yields CDR1 MDHEN and CDR2 SYDVKM. The CDR3 loop spans 14 amino acids. V was trimmed by 6 bases and J by 6 bases, leaving 18 bases between them. The CDR3 DNA reads as TGTGCCAGCAGATGGGGGACTGCCGGATCCGAGCAGTACTTC. Translated, it gives CASRWGTAGSEQYF. Combining the CDR3 with reference TRBV28 and TRBJ2-7 gives the whole variable domain DVKVTQSSRYLVKRTGEKVFLECVQDMDHENMFWYRQDPGLGLRLIYFSYDVKMKEKGDIPEGYSVSREKKERFSLILESASTNQTSMYLCASRWGTAGSEQYFGPGTRLTVT.

The chain uses TRBV2 and TRBJ2-1, with 10 bases fitting TRBD2. The J segment lost 8 bases and the V segment lost 6 bases, leaving 13 bases of the junction unmatched. Germline V gene sequence: CDR1 SNHLY, CDR2 FYNNEI. The CDR3 length is 16 residues. Here the CDR3 DNA reads TGTGCCAGCAGCGCGTGGGAGCGGGAGGGCCCCGATGAGCAGTTCTTC. Translation: CASSAWEREGPDEQFF.

The chain couples TRBV27 to TRBJ2-3; 9 nucleotides agree with TRBD2. The CDR3 runs 14 residues. Germline-derived CDR1 and CDR2 are MNHEY and SMNVEV (reference sequence). J gave up 6 bases and V 6 bases, and 7 bases lay outside the gene matches. The CDR3 loop is CASRVELAGDTQYF. The CDR3 DNA reads TGTGCCAGCAGAGTAGAGCTAGCGGGGGATACGCAGTATTTT.

This clone has just a few counts. This chain connects TRBV19 to TRBJ2-3, with 11 bases lining up with TRBD2. Germline CDR1 and CDR2: LNHDA and SQIVND (reference sequence). There are 14 residues in the CDR3. The V gene end was trimmed by 5 bases and the J gene end by 5 bases; junction bases not matched to a gene: 3. CDR3 residues: CASSPLAGGDTQYF. CDR3 DNA: TGTGCCAGTAGTCCGCTAGCGGGGGGAGATACGCAGTATTTT. Full variable domain (remainder filled in from reference TRBV19 and TRBJ2-3): DGGITQSPKYLFRKEGQNVTLSCEQNLNHDAMYWYRQDPGQGLRLIYYSQIVNDFQKGDIAEGYSVSREKKESFPLTVTSAQKNPTAFYLCASSPLAGGDTQYFGPGTRLTVL.

This clone has a handful of counts. The chain links TRBV18 to TRBJ1-4, with D possibly matching TRBD1 (6 bases). This CDR3 comprises 14 residues. Germline-derived CDR1 and CDR2 are KGHSH and LQKENI. Trimming stripped 3 bases from V and 6 bases from J, with 11 bases between. The chain's CDR3 is CASSPRGGYEKLFF. CDR3 sequence (DNA): TGTGCCAGCTCACCCAGGGGAGGGTATGAAAAACTGTTTTTT.

The chain links TRBV27 to TRBJ2-7; maybe TRBD1 (5 bases). The CDR3 totals 15 residues. V dropped 0 bases and J dropped 2 bases, with 11 bases sitting between them. Per the germline V gene, CDR1 is MNHEY and CDR2 is SMNVEV (reference sequence). CDR3 nucleotide sequence: TGTGCCAGCAGTTTATCGAGGCAGGGAACCTACGAGCAGTACTTC. Encoded protein: CASSLSRQGTYEQYF.

The chain links TRBV5-6 to TRBJ2-7; the match to TRBD2 covers 16 bases. Trimming cost V 4 bases and J 0 bases; bases outside gene matches: 7. The CDR3 runs 18 residues. In germline, CDR1 is SGHDT, CDR2 YYEEEE. The CDR3 region is CASSLGLAGGPDSYEQYF. DNA of the CDR3: TGTGCCAGCAGCCTGGGACTAGCGGGGGGGCCGGACTCCTACGAGCAGTACTTC.

The chain recombines TRBV4-1 with TRBJ1-2, with a weak D call TRBD1 (5 bases). The CDR3 contains 16 residues. Germline assignment: CDR1 MGHRA and CDR2 YSYEKL. V was clipped by 1 base and J by 0 bases, with 12 bases between them. CDR3 nucleotide sequence: TGCGCCAGCAGCCAAGTAGTCGGACAATCTAACTATGGCTACACCTTC. Translating gives CASSQVVGQSNYGYTF.

This clone was seen only a few times. The chain recombines TRBV5-1 with TRBJ1-2, with D unclear. The CDR3 is made up of 15 amino acids. Trimming cost V 4 bases and J 7 bases, with 20 bases left between them. Germline V CDR1 and CDR2: SGHRS, YFSETQ. The DNA for the CDR3 is TGCGCCAGCAGCCTAGATGCGTCGGAAAGCGGTGGCTACACCTTC. Its protein is CASSLDASESGGYTF.

This clone was detected only a few times. The genes are TRBV15 and TRBJ2-4; maybe TRBD1 (6 bases). The CDR3 totals 16 residues. The germline gives CDR1 LNHNV, CDR2 YYDKDF (reference sequence). V lost 0 bases and J lost 6, with 15 bases in between. DNA of the CDR3: TGTGCCACCAGCAGAGATCTGGAACAGGGTTTAAACATTCAGTACTTC. Translation: CATSRDLEQGLNIQYF.

V gene TRBV19 combines with J gene TRBJ1-2; D may be TRBD1 (6 bases). Germline-derived CDR1 and CDR2 are LNHDA and SQIVND (reference sequence). Trimming stripped 8 bases from V and 4 bases from J, with 14 bases between. The CDR3 has 13 residues. CDR3: CASSAGASYGYTF. The CDR3 DNA reads TGTGCCAGTTCCGCGGGGGCTAGCTATGGCTACACCTTC.

There are a few counts of this clone. The CDR3: CSVDGAGGNEQFF. The CDR3 region has the DNA TGCAGCGTTGACGGTGCGGGAGGGAATGAGCAGTTCTTC. The chain links TRBV29-1 to TRBJ2-1; 9 nucleotides line up with TRBD2. Germline CDR1 reads SQVTM; CDR2 reads ANQGSEA. The CDR3 loop spans 13 amino acids. The junction had 4 bases not matched to a gene; V was cut back by 3 bases and J by 7 bases.

The chain uses TRBV29-1 and TRBJ2-1; unclear D gene. Trimming removed 4 bases at V and 4 bases at J, with 11 bases between. This CDR3 has 13 residues. Germline CDR1 SQVTM, CDR2 ANQGSEA. For the CDR3, the DNA is TGCAGCGTTGTGTCGGAGTCTTACAATGAGCAGTTCTTC. This sequence encodes CSVVSESYNEQFF.

This clone was seen a few times. The V call is TRBV2, the J call TRBJ1-3, with a possible D match to TRBD1 (5 bases). The ends were cut back, 5 bases at V and 0 bases at J, with 8 bases in the middle. CDR1 SNHLY and CDR2 FYNNEI come from the germline V gene. This CDR3 contains 14 residues. CDR3 in DNA: TGTGCCAGCAGTCCAGACAGCTCTGGAAACACCATATATTTT. Translated: CASSPDSSGNTIYF.

The rearrangement links TRBV6-5 to TRBJ2-7; 8 bases are shared with TRBD2. The ends lost 5 bases at V and 6 bases at J; junction bases unmatched: 9. Germline-derived CDR1 and CDR2 are MNHEY and SVGAGI. The CDR3 is made up of 14 amino acids. The CDR3, as DNA: TGTGCCAGCAGTGAAATGTCTAGCGGGCGCGAGCAGTACTTC. This codes for CASSEMSSGREQYF.

The table lists this clone with a few counts. The rearrangement joins TRBV5-8 to TRBJ1-2, with D unresolved. There are 15 residues in the CDR3. Per the germline V gene, CDR1 is SGHTS and CDR2 is YDEGEE. V was clipped by 3 bases and J by 1 base, with 13 bases between them. The CDR3 DNA reads TGTGCCAGCAGCTGGATTAGGGAGAGTAACTATGGCTACACCTTC. Amino acids: CASSWIRESNYGYTF.